This T cell receptor beta chain is from a study of T cell repertoires in cytomegalovirus infection. About the study: Recently described HLA-C-restricted plus well-studied HLA-B-restricted CMV epitopes were used. CMV infection and matching HLA type were both indicated by public TCR beta signatures. Study observations and caveats: Individuals carrying CMV plus the relevant HLA were identified by cumulative frequency of public TCR beta families. Ex vivo responses were dominated by HLA-C-restricted CMV-specific TCR beta clonotypes.

The J segment lost 9 bases and the V segment lost 8 bases, leaving 13 bases of the junction unmatched. The germline CDR1 and CDR2 sequences are MNHEY and SVGEGT. This CDR3 has 14 amino acids. As concerns this clonotype: Its cognate antigen is unknown.

TCRdb fed the reads into MiXCR, producing one record per CDR3 protein. Of about half a million distinct CDR3 sequences listed, more than 30% are singletons. Sequenced material: cultured PBMCs, taken from culture after CMV antigen stimulation. The J gene is TRBJ2-1, the V gene TRBV6-2 or TRBV6-3, with TRBD2 matching over 7 bases. The source is a human donor in good health (CMV status not recorded). Some clones in this sample may be carry-over from other donors' samples. CDR3 amino acids: CASHGVGSGGEQFF. The CDR3 region has the DNA TGTGCCAGCCACGGGGTCGGTTCGGGGGGTGAGCAGTTCTTC.